The 24 T cell receptor beta chains below all came from one sample that was sequenced in a study of memory CD4+ T cells and cytomegalovirus serostatus. Single viable CD3+CD4+CD8-CD45RO+ cells were sorted as the memory CD4+ T cells. Data came from immunoSEQ multiplex PCR; TCRdb stores just in-frame clones and leaves some out. This sample carries roughly 48,000 clones, around four fifths of them seen once, and the ten largest clones take roughly 2%. The specimen sequenced was memory CD4+ T cells from blood. Receptors were obtained from an adult in good health and CMV-seropositive.

This chain connects TRBV6-1 to TRBJ1-5; 9 bases fit TRBD1. Germline-derived CDR1 and CDR2 are MNHNS and SASEGT. V dropped 6 bases and J dropped 1; count of bases not matched to a gene: 4. The CDR3 consists of 15 residues. The CDR3 DNA reads as TGTGCCAGCAGGTTGGACAGGGGCAGCAATCAGCCCCAGCATTTT. Encoded protein: CASRLDRGSNQPQHF.

The chain uses TRBV28 and TRBJ2-3, with 11 positions matching TRBD2. This CDR3 comprises 16 residues. Germline CDR1 reads MDHEN; CDR2 reads SYDVKM. V shed 4 bases and J 3 bases; nucleotides not matched to a gene: 6. The CDR3 loop reads CASSSWTSGSTDTQYF. The CDR3 DNA follows: TGTGCCAGCAGTTCCTGGACTAGCGGGTCTACAGATACGCAGTATTTT. Full variable domain (remainder filled in from reference TRBV28 and TRBJ2-3): DVKVTQSSRYLVKRTGEKVFLECVQDMDHENMFWYRQDPGLGLRLIYFSYDVKMKEKGDIPEGYSVSREKKERFSLILESASTNQTSMYLCASSSWTSGSTDTQYFGPGTRLTVL.

This sequence joins TRBV6-5 and TRBJ1-4; D might be TRBD1 (6 bases). There are 14 residues in the CDR3. The germline gives CDR1 MNHEY, CDR2 SVGAGI. Trimming removed 2 bases from V and 6 bases from J, with 10 bases in between. As DNA, the CDR3 is TGTGCCAGCAGTTACGGGGGGGCCTATGAAAAACTGTTTTTT. It translates to CASSYGGAYEKLFF.

The CDR3 nucleotides are TGCAGTGCTGAGAACTATGGCTACACCTTC. This encodes CSAENYGYTF. The chain carries TRBV20-1 and TRBJ1-2, with D unclear. The germline V gene encodes CDR1 DFQATT and CDR2 SNEGSKA (reference sequence). V was clipped by 5 bases and J by 2 bases, with 3 bases between them. The CDR3 extends over 10 amino acids.

The J gene is TRBJ2-7, the V gene TRBV28; D is unresolved. Trimming stripped 6 bases from V and 7 bases from J, with 13 bases between. Germline V gene lookup returns CDR1 MDHEN and CDR2 SYDVKM. This CDR3 region has 12 residues. The DNA of the CDR3 is TGTGCCAGCAGCTCCCCATCCCGGGAGCAGTACTTC. Translated: CASSSPSREQYF.

This clone occurred a few times. The rearrangement links TRBV9 to TRBJ1-1; 11 nucleotides align to TRBD1. There are 15 residues in the CDR3. V shed 0 bases, J shed 4 bases, and the junction held 2 bases outside the gene matches. The V gene's germline CDR1 is SGDLS and CDR2 YYNGEE. The CDR3 DNA sequence: TGTGCCAGCAGCGTAGTAGGGACAGGGGGCACTGAAGCTTTCTTT. Translation: CASSVVGTGGTEAFF.

The chain has TRBV7-2 and TRBJ1-2; D gene unclear. V lost 5 bases, J lost 4 bases, and 14 bases lay in between. CDR3 length equals 14 residues. Germline V gene sequence: CDR1 SGHTA, CDR2 FQGNSA. CDR3 protein: CASSLGGSGYGYTF. CDR3 nucleotides: TGTGCCAGCAGCCTGGGCGGATCGGGCTATGGCTACACCTTC. The full variable domain, with the rest looked up from reference TRBV7-2 and TRBJ1-2, is GAGVSQSPSNKVTEKGKDVELRCDPISGHTALYWYRQSLGQGLEFLIYFQGNSAPDKSGLPSDRFSAERTGGSVSTLTIQRTQQEDSAVYLCASSLGGSGYGYTFGSGTRLTVV.

V and J are TRBV4-1 and TRBJ2-7, with TRBD1 matching 12 bases. This CDR3 comprises 13 residues. CDR1 and CDR2 from the germline V gene are MGHRA and YSYEKL. Unmatched junction bases numbered 8, after V lost 11 bases and J lost 6 bases. This CDR3 reads CAAGRDRGLEQYF. Written as DNA, the CDR3 is TGCGCCGCAGGCCGGGACAGGGGGCTCGAGCAGTACTTC.

The gene calls are TRBV5-1 and TRBJ2-6; 8 bases fit TRBD1. This CDR3 spans 18 amino acids. From germline, CDR1 is SGHRS and CDR2 YFSETQ. V lost 4 bases to trimming and J lost 2 bases; unmatched junction nucleotides: 11. CDR3 in amino acids: CASSLMDRAGAGANVLTF. The CDR3 region has the DNA TGCGCCAGCAGCCTAATGGACAGGGCAGGCGCTGGGGCCAACGTCCTGACTTTC.

This chain uses TRBV6-6 with TRBJ2-7; the match to TRBD2 covers 7 bases. Losses at the gene ends were 6 bases for V and 7 bases for J; bases not matched to a gene: 3. The CDR3 has 11 amino acids. The V gene's germline CDR1 is MNHNY and CDR2 SVGAGI (reference sequence). CDR3 DNA sequence: TGTGCCAGCAGCCGCGGGAGTGAGCAGTACTTC. Amino acid sequence: CASSRGSEQYF.

CDR3 protein: CASSFSGANTEAFF. The CDR3 DNA reads TGTGCCAGCAGCTTTTCCGGGGCGAACACTGAAGCTTTCTTT. V usage is TRBV7-2 and J usage is TRBJ1-1; tentative D call: TRBD1 (5 bases). The CDR3 extends over 14 amino acids. Germline CDR1 SGHTA, CDR2 FQGNSA. V lost 3 bases and J 1 base, leaving 9 bases between the germline ends.

CDR3: CASSFNGARETQYF. The DNA for the CDR3 is TGTGCCAGCAGCTTTAACGGGGCCCGAGAGACCCAGTACTTC. The chain carries TRBV7-2 and TRBJ2-5; D possibly uses TRBD1 or TRBD2 (5 bases each). Germline values: CDR1 SGHTA, CDR2 FQGNSA. This CDR3 has 14 amino acids. Between the trimmed V and J ends, which lost 3 bases and 4 bases, there was a span of 12 bases.

J is TRBJ2-2 and V is TRBV11-2; the D is unclear. The germline V gene has CDR1 SGHAT and CDR2 FQNNGV. Trimming shortened V by 5 bases and J by 5 bases, and 12 bases separated the two germline ends. The CDR3 is 14 residues long. The CDR3 loop is CASSPGTPTGELFF. The CDR3 DNA follows: TGTGCCAGCAGCCCCGGAACTCCAACCGGGGAGCTGTTTTTT.

The chain has TRBV11-2 and TRBJ1-3; D is uncertain. CDR1 SGHAT and CDR2 FQNNGV come from the germline V gene. V was pared by 5 bases and J by 6 bases, with 17 bases between. CDR3 length equals 15 residues. The CDR3 spells CASSPPPPSVNTIYF. As DNA, the CDR3 is TGTGCCAGCAGCCCACCCCCACCTAGCGTAAACACCATATATTTT.

This clone was seen only once. The chain combines TRBV10-3 with TRBJ2-7; TRBD1 or TRBD2 may be the D gene (5 bases each). Trimming took 4 bases from V and 4 from J, leaving 5 bases between them. This CDR3 has 11 residues. Germline V CDR1 and CDR2: ENHRY, SYGVKD. The CDR3 DNA reads as TGTGCCATCAGTGGGGGGTACGAGCAGTACTTC. This codes for CAISGGYEQYF.

The genes are TRBV7-9 and TRBJ2-2; 10 nucleotides match TRBD1. The CDR3 totals 17 residues. The junction had 11 bases not matched to a gene; V was cut back by 5 bases and J by 5 bases. Germline lookup yields CDR1 SEHNR and CDR2 FQNEAQ (reference sequence). The CDR3 protein is CASSANPGQGKTGELFF. The CDR3 nucleotides are TGTGCCAGCAGCGCAAACCCGGGACAGGGGAAGACCGGGGAGCTGTTTTTT.

The V and J genes are TRBV7-3 and TRBJ2-5; 7 nucleotides match TRBD1. Germline CDR1 is SGHTA and CDR2 is FQGTGA. The ends lost 1 base at V and 0 bases at J; junction bases unmatched: 2. The length of the CDR3 is 15 residues. The CDR3 sequence: CASSLNGQDQETQYF. CDR3 coding DNA: TGTGCCAGCAGCTTAAATGGACAGGACCAAGAGACCCAGTACTTC.

This clone was seen only once. This chain links TRBV5-1 with TRBJ2-5; 8 bases are shared with TRBD2. Germline V CDR1 and CDR2: SGHRS, YFSETQ. The CDR3 covers 16 residues. Germline trimming cut 0 bases from V and 2 bases from J; bases unmatched to any gene: 6. CDR3 nucleotides: TGCGCCAGCAGCTTGGTGGCAGGACTAGCACAAGAGACCCAGTACTTC. It is translated as CASSLVAGLAQETQYF.

J is TRBJ2-7 and V is TRBV7-2; TRBD2 aligns across 7 bases. After removal of 6 bases from V and 6 bases from J, the junction contained 11 bases not matched to a gene. CDR1 is SGHTA and CDR2 is FQGNSA in the germline V gene. This CDR3 contains 14 residues. The CDR3 bases are TGTGCCAGCAGAAGGCGCGCGGGAGTAGGCGAGCAGTACTTC. Translated: CASRRRAGVGEQYF. The full variable domain, with the rest looked up from reference TRBV7-2 and TRBJ2-7, is GAGVSQSPSNKVTEKGKDVELRCDPISGHTALYWYRQSLGQGLEFLIYFQGNSAPDKSGLPSDRFSAERTGGSVSTLTIQRTQQEDSAVYLCASRRRAGVGEQYFGPGTRLTVT.

This chain uses TRBV18 with TRBJ1-1; possible D gene TRBD1, 5 bases. The CDR3 consists of 15 residues. V gave up 3 bases and J gave up 4 bases, with 15 bases separating them. Germline CDR1 is KGHSH and CDR2 is LQKENI. CDR3 in DNA: TGTGCCAGCTCACCGTCCGGGGCGCCGGGCACTGAAGCTTTCTTT. The encoded protein is CASSPSGAPGTEAFF. Full variable domain (rest looked up from reference TRBV18 and TRBJ1-1): NAGVMQNPRHLVRRRGQEARLRCSPMKGHSHVYWYRQLPEEGLKFMVYLQKENIIDESGMPKERFSAEFPKEGPSILRIQQVVRGDSAAYFCASSPSGAPGTEAFFGQGTRLTVV.

The CDR3 region is CASSATGNTGELFF. In DNA, the CDR3 is TGTGCCAGCAGCGCCACGGGGAACACCGGGGAGCTGTTTTTT. V gene TRBV7-2 combines with J gene TRBJ2-2; no firm D call. Deletions cut 5 bases from V and 1 base from J, with 8 bases between. The CDR3 runs 14 residues. The germline CDR1 and CDR2 sequences are SGHTA and FQGNSA.

The V call is TRBV5-1, the J call TRBJ2-2, with D perhaps matching TRBD1 (5 bases). The CDR3 sequence is 15 residues long. CDR1 and CDR2 (germline): SGHRS, YFSETQ. V was shortened by 1 base and J by 5 bases, with 12 bases between the two germline ends. CDR3: CASSLTPGITGELFF. CDR3 DNA: TGCGCCAGCAGCTTGACTCCAGGGATTACCGGGGAGCTGTTTTTT.

The genes are TRBV11-1 and TRBJ2-7; D is unclear. Looked up from germline, CDR1 is SGHAT and CDR2 is FQDESV (reference sequence). This CDR3 is built from 13 residues. Trimming shortened V by 5 bases and J by 2 bases, and 10 bases separated the two germline ends. CDR3 sequence (DNA): TGTGCCAGCAGCCCTAGAGGAGCCTACGAGCAGTACTTC. It is translated as CASSPRGAYEQYF.

This clone was observed a handful of times. The chain carries TRBV9 and TRBJ1-1; D remains ambiguous. V was pared by 4 bases and J by 1 base, with 11 bases between. The CDR3 is made up of 14 amino acids. CDR1 and CDR2 (germline): SGDLS, YYNGEE. The CDR3 sequence: CASSPLGGNTEAFF. CDR3 coding DNA: TGTGCCAGCAGCCCCCTTGGAGGGAACACTGAAGCTTTCTTT.